These 22 T cell receptor beta chains share one sample of origin, sequenced in a study of yellow fever vaccine responses in identical twins. Each CDR3 protein is one row after TCRdb ran MiXCR on the RT-PCR reads. The table shows 30,000 to 40,000 distinct CDR3 sequences, with 45% to 65% occurring only once. Sample: T cells from blood (PBMCs), unsorted or a sorted subset (not recorded which), taken before or after yellow fever vaccination (not recorded which). Receptor source: a woman aged 18-29 years who received the yellow fever vaccine.

The chain is built from TRBV2 and TRBJ2-2, with D hard to call. Trimming took off 4 bases at V and 0 bases at J, with 9 bases between the two ends. The CDR3 has 15 amino acids. The germline gives CDR1 SNHLY, CDR2 FYNNEI. CDR3 nucleotides: TGTGCCAGCAGTGCAGGTCCAGCGAACACCGGGGAGCTGTTTTTT. It yields the protein CASSAGPANTGELFF.

There are a few counts of this clonotype. The V and J genes are TRBV4-1 and TRBJ2-5; a possible D gene is TRBD2 (5 bases). CDR3 length equals 16 residues. From germline, CDR1 is MGHRA and CDR2 YSYEKL. Trimming took off 1 base at V and 5 bases at J, with 17 bases between the two ends. The CDR3 DNA sequence: TGCGCCAGCAGCCAAGCTAAAAGAACTAGACGGGAGACCCAGTACTTC. Its protein is CASSQAKRTRRETQYF.

V gene TRBV13 combines with J gene TRBJ2-7; no reliable D call. CDR3 length equals 12 residues. V gave up 4 bases and J gave up 4 bases, with 8 bases separating them. Per germline, CDR1 PRHDT and CDR2 FYEKMQ (reference sequence). The CDR3 spells CASSYLGYEQYV. The CDR3 bases are TGTGCCAGCAGCTATCTGGGGTACGAGCAGTACGTC.

This clonotype was seen a handful of times. This chain joins TRBV18 and TRBJ2-7; D may be TRBD1 (5 bases). Trimming left V 3 bases short and J 3 bases short, with 12 bases between. The CDR3 extends over 14 amino acids. Germline V lookup: CDR1 KGHSH, CDR2 LQKENI. The CDR3 nucleotides read TGTGCCAGCTCACCCGGCAGGGTGATCTACGAGCAGTACGTC. It yields the protein CASSPGRVIYEQYV.

V usage is TRBV27 and J usage is TRBJ2-5, with a possible D match to TRBD2 (6 bases). Between the trimmed V and J ends, which lost 4 bases and 5 bases, there was a span of 14 bases. CDR1 MNHEY and CDR2 SMNVEV come from the germline V gene (reference sequence). The CDR3 is 14 residues long. This chain's CDR3 is CASSSLGGGETQYF. The CDR3 DNA follows: TGTGCCAGCAGTTCACTAGGTGGGGGGGAGACCCAGTACTTC.

The genes are TRBV9 and TRBJ1-1; D not certain. CDR1 SGDLS and CDR2 YYNGEE come from the germline V gene. The CDR3 runs to 12 residues. V was clipped by 0 bases and J by 7 bases, with 7 bases between them. The DNA of the CDR3 is TGTGCCAGCAGCGTAGAGAATAATGAAGCTTTCTTT. This codes for CASSVENNEAFF.

This rearrangement joins TRBV18 to TRBJ1-5; 7 positions match TRBD1. CDR3 length: 16 residues. Per germline, CDR1 KGHSH and CDR2 LQKENI. V was clipped by 0 bases and J by 5 bases; unmatched bases: 7. The CDR3 here is CASSPPTGVGHQPQHF. CDR3 bases: TGTGCCAGCTCACCACCTACAGGGGTCGGACATCAGCCCCAGCATTTT. Complete variable domain (other parts from reference TRBV18 and TRBJ1-5): NAGVMQNPRHLVRRRGQEARLRCSPMKGHSHVYWYRQLPEEGLKFMVYLQKENIIDESGMPKERFSAEFPKEGPSILRIQQVVRGDSAAYFCASSPPTGVGHQPQHFGDGTRLSIL.

The rearrangement joins TRBV4-1 to TRBJ2-3; 13 nucleotides align to TRBD2. V shed 1 base, J shed 6 bases, and the junction held 4 bases outside the gene matches. The CDR3 has 16 residues. CDR1 and CDR2 (germline): MGHRA, YSYEKL. CDR3 DNA: TGCGCCAGCAGCCAAGGGACTAGCGGGAGTTACGATACGCAGTATTTT. This codes for CASSQGTSGSYDTQYF.

This clonotype was observed a few times. The CDR3 DNA is TGTGCCAGCAGCCCAGGACAGTTTCCTAATGAAAAACTGTTTTTT. Amino acid sequence: CASSPGQFPNEKLFF. The V call is TRBV7-6, the J call TRBJ1-4; D perhaps matches TRBD1 (6 bases). CDR1 SGHVS and CDR2 FNYEAQ come from the germline V gene. This CDR3 region has 15 residues. V gave up 5 bases and J gave up 3 bases, with 13 bases separating them. The full variable domain, in which reference TRBV7-6 and TRBJ1-4 provide the parts outside the CDR3, is GAGVSQSPRYKVTKRGQDVALRCDPISGHVSLYWYRQALGQGPEFLTYFNYEAQQDKSGLPNDRFSAERPEGSISTLTIQRTEQRDSAMYRCASSPGQFPNEKLFFGSGTQLSVL.

This clonotype was seen a few times. The chain links TRBV15 to TRBJ2-7, with 7 bases identical to TRBD1. The ends lost 0 bases at V and 2 bases at J; junction bases unmatched: 13. This CDR3 comprises 18 residues. From germline, CDR1 is LNHNV and CDR2 YYDKDF (reference sequence). This CDR3 reads CATSRDRPRTGQPYEQYV. The CDR3 nucleotides read TGTGCCACCAGCAGAGATCGTCCCCGAACGGGACAGCCCTACGAGCAGTACGTC.

This clonotype has more than one count but fewer than ten. The chain is built from TRBV20-1 and TRBJ2-1; 12 bases agree with TRBD2. Germline values: CDR1 DFQATT, CDR2 SNEGSKA (reference sequence). The CDR3 is 16 amino acids. Germline trimming cut 5 bases from V and 6 bases from J; bases unmatched to any gene: 11. Here the CDR3 DNA reads TGCAGTGCTCACCTGACTAGCGGGAGTGTGGGCAATGAGCAGTTCTTC. Translated, it gives CSAHLTSGSVGNEQFF.

This clonotype occurred a few times. V usage is TRBV18 and J usage is TRBJ2-6; no clear D. V lost 0 bases, J lost 1 base, and 10 bases lay in between. Germline V gene lookup returns CDR1 KGHSH and CDR2 LQKENI. CDR3 length: 17 residues. CDR3 in amino acids: CASSPPYMVSGANVLTF. The CDR3 nucleotides are TGTGCCAGCTCACCACCGTATATGGTATCTGGGGCCAACGTCCTGACTTTC.

This chain links TRBV6-1 with TRBJ2-5, with D tentatively TRBD1 or TRBD2 (5 bases each). V lost 7 bases and J lost 0, with 24 bases in between. Germline CDR1 reads MNHNS; CDR2 reads SASEGT. The CDR3 has 18 residues. The CDR3 DNA reads TGTGCCAGCAACCCATCCCCCGGGGCACGAGGGTACCAAGAGACCCAGTACTTC. This codes for CASNPSPGARGYQETQYF.

The chain joins TRBV4-2 to TRBJ2-1, with TRBD2 matching 9 bases. Trimming cost V 0 bases and J 3 bases; bases outside gene matches: 3. Germline V gene data show CDR1 as LGHNA and CDR2 as YNFKEQ. This CDR3 has 16 amino acids. The DNA of the CDR3 is TGTGCCAGCAGCCAAGATCATAGCGGGGGCTACAATGAGCAGTTCTTC. Translation: CASSQDHSGGYNEQFF.

The V gene is TRBV19, the J gene TRBJ2-7; 7 positions agree with TRBD1. Per germline, CDR1 LNHDA and CDR2 SQIVND (reference sequence). The CDR3 loop spans 16 amino acids. Germline trimming cut 4 bases from V and 2 bases from J; bases unmatched to any gene: 11. As DNA, the CDR3 is TGTGCCAGTAGTACACGGGCCGGACAGGCCACCTACGAGCAGTACTTC. It is translated as CASSTRAGQATYEQYF.

Only one count was recorded for this clonotype. This chain links TRBV20-1 with TRBJ2-1; 10 bases align to TRBD2. This CDR3 contains 14 residues. Per the germline V gene, CDR1 is DFQATT and CDR2 is SNEGSKA (reference sequence). The V gene end was trimmed by 4 bases and the J gene end by 6 bases; junction bases not matched to a gene: 6. The chain's CDR3 is CSATGLADTNEQFF. The CDR3 coding sequence is TGCAGTGCTACCGGACTAGCGGATACCAATGAGCAGTTCTTC.

This clonotype was counted between two and nine times. The chain carries TRBV2 and TRBJ2-3; D gene ambiguous. The CDR3 loop spans 11 amino acids. Trimming removed 2 bases from V and 8 bases from J, with 5 bases in between. The germline gives CDR1 SNHLY, CDR2 FYNNEI. Here the CDR3 DNA reads TGTGCCAGCAGTGAAAAGGGTACGCAGTATTTT. This encodes CASSEKGTQYF.

The gene calls are TRBV18 and TRBJ2-1; D not certain. The CDR3 is 13 residues long. V dropped 3 bases and J dropped 0 bases, with 3 bases sitting between them. Germline V gives CDR1 KGHSH, CDR2 LQKENI. The CDR3 reads CASSPISYNEQFF. For the CDR3, the DNA is TGTGCCAGCTCACCGATCTCCTACAATGAGCAGTTCTTC.

J is TRBJ1-1 and V is TRBV4-1, with D possibly being TRBD1 (6 bases). Trimming took off 1 base at V and 4 bases at J, with 16 bases between the two ends. Germline values: CDR1 MGHRA, CDR2 YSYEKL. This CDR3 region has 16 residues. CDR3 DNA: TGCGCCAGCAGCCAAGGACCAGGGGCCCGAGGCACTGAAGCTTTCTTT. Protein sequence: CASSQGPGARGTEAFF.

This chain connects TRBV10-3 to TRBJ2-2, with D uncertain. The CDR3 is made up of 14 amino acids. V lost 4 bases, J lost 2 bases, and 8 bases lay in between. Germline assignment: CDR1 ENHRY and CDR2 SYGVKD. CDR3 DNA sequence: TGTGCCATCAGTGGCCATGGTAACACCGGGGAGCTGTTTTTT. Its translation is CAISGHGNTGELFF.

This clonotype came up a few times. The genes are TRBV29-1 and TRBJ2-5; 14 bases line up with TRBD2. CDR3 length: 15 amino acids. J lost 5 bases, V lost 5 bases, and 7 bases had no gene match. Per germline, CDR1 SQVTM and CDR2 ANQGSEA. The CDR3 loop reads CSVSTGTSGGETQYF. The CDR3 coding sequence is TGCAGCGTTTCGACCGGGACTAGCGGGGGCGAGACCCAGTACTTC.

This chain connects TRBV2 to TRBJ1-1, with D unresolved. V lost 6 bases and J lost 1, with 12 bases in between. The CDR3 spans 14 residues. Germline CDR1 and CDR2: SNHLY and FYNNEI. The CDR3 sequence: CASRGRHGNTEAFF. The CDR3 DNA reads TGTGCCAGCAGGGGTAGACATGGGAACACTGAAGCTTTCTTT.